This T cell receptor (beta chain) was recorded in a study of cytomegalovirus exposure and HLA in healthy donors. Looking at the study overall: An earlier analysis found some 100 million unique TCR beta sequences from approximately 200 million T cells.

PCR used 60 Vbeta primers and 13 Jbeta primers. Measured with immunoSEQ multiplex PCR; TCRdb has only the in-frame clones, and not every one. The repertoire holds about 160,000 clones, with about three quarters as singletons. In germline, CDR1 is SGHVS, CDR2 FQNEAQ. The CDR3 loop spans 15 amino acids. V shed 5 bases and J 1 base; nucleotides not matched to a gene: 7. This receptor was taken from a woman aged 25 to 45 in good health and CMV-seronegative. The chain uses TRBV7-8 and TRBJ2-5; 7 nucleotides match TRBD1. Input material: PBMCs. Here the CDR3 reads CASSPGTVPQETQYF. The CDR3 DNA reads TGTGCCAGCAGCCCGGGGACAGTCCCCCAAGAGACCCAGTACTTC.